The clone carrying this TCR beta chain is a singleton in its sample. Its antigen is not identified. Germline trimming cut 4 bases from V and 7 bases from J; bases unmatched to any gene: 3. CDR1 and CDR2 from the germline V gene are MGHDK and SYGVNS. This CDR3 contains 13 residues. The sample is drawn from a study of PD-1 blockade in classical Hodgkin lymphoma. About the study: Treatment was intravenous nivolumab, 3 mg/kg every 2 weeks, until progression.

The method was immunoSEQ multiplex PCR; TCRdb's version includes in-frame clones alone and lacks a portion of them. The table records tens of thousands of clones, roughly nine tenths of them present only once. Every patient had relapsed following autologous stem cell transplantation, and cohorts differed in brentuximab vedotin exposure. Regarding the study as a whole: Newly diagnosed patients were reported to exhibit reduced baseline TCR diversity relative to healthy donors.

The sequence was obtained from a human donor with classical Hodgkin lymphoma. This material consisted of peripheral blood mononuclear cells (PBMCs), taken before the second cycle of nivolumab. The V gene is TRBV25-1, the J gene TRBJ2-2, with TRBD1 matching over 7 bases. CDR3: CASSAQGSGELFF. The CDR3 DNA reads TGTGCCAGCAGTGCACAGGGGAGCGGGGAGCTGTTTTTT. Drawing the rest from reference TRBV25-1 and TRBJ2-2, the complete variable domain is EADIYQTPRYLVIGTGKKITLECSQTMGHDKMYWYQQDPGMELHLIHYSYGVNSTEKGDLSSESTVSRIRTEHFPLTLESARPSHTSQYLCASSAQGSGELFFGEGSRLTVL.